These T cell receptor beta chains were read from a single sample in a study of cytomegalovirus exposure and HLA in healthy donors. Clones were sequenced by immunoSEQ multiplex PCR, and TCRdb holds only the in-frame ones, with some missing. In the table there are approximately 160,000 clones, approximately 78% of which are singletons. The sample consisted of PBMCs. The receptors were gathered from a girl aged 2 to 9 in good health and CMV-seropositive. The CDR3 runs from the conserved cysteine through the conserved F or W. The D gene is left open where the match is weak. Size is stated for part of the rows, as once, few or many counts, or as a class when the clone is expanded.

>TRBJ1-5|TRBV6-1|TRBD1|once
CASLRDRGNQPQHF
TGTGCCAGTCTCCGGGACAGGGGTAATCAGCCCCAGCATTTT
>TRBJ2-5|TRBV5-1|TRBD1|.
CASSHGTGGRETQYF
TGCGCCAGCAGCCACGGGACAGGGGGTCGAGAGACCCAGTACTTC
>TRBJ1-5|TRBV19|TRBD1|few
CASSPDRVNQPQHF
TGTGCCAGTAGCCCAGACAGGGTCAATCAGCCCCAGCATTTT
>TRBJ2-7|TRBV9|TRBD1|.
CASSPRGDRDSYEQYF
TGTGCCAGCAGCCCGAGGGGGGACAGGGACTCCTACGAGCAGTACTTC
>TRBJ2-5|TRBV19|.|once
CASSPGGTQYF
TGTGCCAGTAGTCCCGGGGGGACCCAGTACTTC
>TRBJ1-3|TRBV7-9|.|.
CASSSQTDPGNTIYF
TGTGCCAGCAGCTCCCAGACAGACCCTGGAAACACCATATATTTT
>TRBJ2-3|TRBV7-9|.|.
CASSLEGSTDTQYF
TGTGCCAGCAGCTTAGAGGGGAGCACAGATACGCAGTATTTT
>TRBJ2-5|TRBV5-4|TRBD2|.
CASSPGTSGIETQYF
TGTGCCAGCAGCCCGGGGACTAGCGGGATCGAGACCCAGTACTTC
>TRBJ2-7|TRBV18|.|.
CASSRAPWTYEQYF
TGTGCCAGCTCACGGGCCCCCTGGACCTACGAGCAGTACTTC
>TRBJ2-7|TRBV29-1|TRBD1|.
CSVPGQGIHEQYF
TGCAGCGTGCCGGGACAGGGTATCCACGAGCAGTACTTC
>TRBJ2-5|TRBV29-1|.|.
CSVSVRQPGQETQYF
TGCAGCGTTTCTGTCAGACAGCCTGGTCAAGAGACCCAGTACTTC
>TRBJ1-1|TRBV5-1|TRBD1|.
CASSATGTGHEAFF
TGCGCCAGCAGCGCAACCGGGACAGGGCATGAAGCTTTCTTT
>TRBJ1-4|TRBV6-1|.|.
CASSVRWAGHLFF
TGTGCCAGCAGTGTGCGTTGGGCAGGCCATCTGTTTTTT
>TRBJ1-1|TRBV30|.|few
CAWNLWSGQSEAFF
TGTGCCTGGAACCTCTGGTCCGGACAGAGTGAAGCTTTCTTT
>TRBJ2-3|TRBV10-1|.|.
CASSKGDTQYF
TGCGCCAGCAGTAAGGGGGATACGCAGTATTTT
>TRBJ2-7|TRBV11-2|.|.
CASIVSRAGRREQYF
TGTGCCAGCATCGTTAGTCGGGCAGGGAGGCGCGAGCAGTACTTC
>TRBJ1-1|TRBV5-1|.|.
CASSTDSNTEAFF
TGCGCCAGCAGCACGGACTCGAACACTGAAGCTTTCTTT
>TRBJ2-2|TRBV5-1|TRBD2|once
CASSSLAGEGGELFF
TGCGCCAGCAGCTCGTTAGCGGGAGAGGGCGGGGAGCTGTTTTTT
>TRBJ1-6|TRBV6-1|.|.
CASSEEAGLYNSPLHF
TGTGCCAGCAGTGAAGAGGCAGGGCTTTATAATTCACCCCTCCACTTT
>TRBJ2-7|TRBV7-9|.|.
CASSLGRGEQYF
TGTGCCAGCAGCCTAGGGCGGGGCGAGCAGTACTTC
>TRBJ1-2|TRBV2|.|.
CASSLTGGGYTF
TGTGCCAGCAGTTTGACAGGAGGTGGCTACACCTTC
>TRBJ2-1|TRBV25-1|.|.
CASSESARSEQFF
TGTGCCAGCAGTGAATCCGCTAGGAGTGAGCAGTTCTTC
>TRBJ1-3|TRBV4-2|TRBD1|.
CASSQQGQGSGNTIYF
TGTGCCAGCAGCCAACAGGGACAGGGGTCAGGAAACACCATATATTTT
>TRBJ2-7|TRBV21-1|.|.
CASSKAKPTGSSYEQYF
TGTGCCAGCAGCAAAGCCAAACCGACAGGGAGCTCCTACGAGCAGTACTTC
>TRBJ2-5|TRBV5-8|.|once
CASSLTETQYF
TGTGCCAGCAGCCTAACAGAGACCCAGTACTTC
>TRBJ1-5|TRBV6-5|.|.
CASSPRVRSNQPQHF
TGTGCCAGCAGTCCCAGGGTACGGAGCAATCAGCCCCAGCATTTT
>TRBJ2-7|TRBV7-3|TRBD2|.
CASSLISPQTSGVAYEQYF
TGTGCCAGCAGCTTAATATCCCCCCAGACTAGCGGGGTCGCCTACGAGCAGTACTTC
>TRBJ1-2|TRBV30|.|.
CAWSLSVGAHNYGYTF
TGTGCCTGGAGTCTTTCCGTTGGGGCTCATAACTATGGCTACACCTTC
>TRBJ2-1|TRBV7-3|TRBD2|.
CASGFGLAGDGQFF
TGTGCCAGCGGTTTCGGACTAGCGGGAGACGGGCAGTTCTTC
>TRBJ2-3|TRBV7-3|.|.
CASSLQGPDTQYF
TGTGCCAGCAGCTTACAGGGGCCAGATACGCAGTATTTT
>TRBJ2-1|TRBV29-1|TRBD2|.
CSVADLLAEYNEQFF
TGCAGCGTTGCCGACCTTCTAGCGGAGTACAATGAGCAGTTCTTC
>TRBJ2-6|TRBV28|TRBD1|.
CASIPRTGRLVGANVLTF
TGTGCCAGCATCCCTCGGACAGGGCGTTTAGTCGGGGCCAACGTCCTGACTTTC
>TRBJ1-5|TRBV28|.|.
CASSSRNADYSNQPQHF
TGTGCCAGCAGTTCCCGAAACGCAGACTATAGCAATCAGCCCCAGCATTTT
>TRBJ2-4|TRBV28|.|.
CASSLERVNQDIQYF
TGTGCCAGCAGTTTAGAGCGGGTCAACCAAGACATTCAGTACTTC
>TRBJ2-3|TRBV7-8|.|.
CASSLAAGTQYF
TGTGCCAGCAGCTTAGCGGCGGGTACGCAGTATTTT
>TRBJ2-7|TRBV28|TRBD2|few
CASKIAGVSYEQYF
TGTGCCAGCAAGATAGCGGGAGTCTCCTACGAGCAGTACTTC
>TRBJ2-3|TRBV18|.|.
CASSGKRKSTDTQYF
TGTGCCAGCTCAGGCAAGCGGAAGAGCACAGATACGCAGTATTTT
>TRBJ1-2|TRBV28|TRBD1|.
CAIRQGTNYGYTF
TGTGCCATCCGACAGGGGACTAACTATGGCTACACCTTC
>TRBJ1-1|TRBV25-1|TRBD1|.
CASSFGQGQTEAFF
TGTGCCAGCAGCTTCGGACAGGGGCAGACTGAAGCTTTCTTT
>TRBJ1-2|TRBV11-2|.|.
CASSYTGTYGYTF
TGTGCCAGCAGCTACACAGGCACCTATGGCTACACCTTC
>TRBJ1-4|TRBV30|TRBD1|once
CAWSDPIPGQGAAKLFF
TGTGCCTGGAGTGACCCTATCCCGGGACAGGGGGCTGCAAAACTGTTTTTT
>TRBJ2-1|TRBV29-1|.|.
CSVEDGSGWSSYNEQFF
TGCAGCGTTGAGGACGGCTCGGGGTGGTCGTCGTACAATGAGCAGTTCTTC
>TRBJ2-5|TRBV6-6|TRBD2|once
CASSLAGGGQETQYF
TGTGCCAGCAGTTTAGCGGGAGGGGGGCAAGAGACCCAGTACTTC
>TRBJ2-3|TRBV23-1|TRBD1|.
CASSQSIWDSPLPTDTQYF
TGCGCCAGCAGTCAATCAATTTGGGACAGCCCTCTCCCAACCGATACGCAGTATTTT
>TRBJ2-7|TRBV5-6|.|.
CASSWGQASYEQYF
TGTGCCAGCAGCTGGGGACAAGCCTCCTACGAGCAGTACTTC
>TRBJ1-5|TRBV7-9|TRBD1|.
CASSLSGQGARGPQHF
TGTGCCAGCAGCCTCTCTGGACAGGGGGCGCGGGGGCCCCAGCATTTT
>TRBJ2-2|TRBV6-6|.|.
CASSYRGSGELFF
TGTGCCAGCAGTTATCGGGGGTCCGGGGAGCTGTTTTTT
>TRBJ1-1|TRBV5-1|.|.
CASSFGGRDTEAFF
TGCGCCAGCAGCTTCGGGGGGCGGGACACTGAAGCTTTCTTT
>TRBJ2-1|TRBV18|TRBD2|.
CASSPPGLAVYNEQFF
TGTGCCAGCTCACCACCGGGACTAGCGGTCTACAATGAGCAGTTCTTC
>TRBJ1-2|TRBV19|.|.
CASSISRGGYTF
TGTGCCAGTAGTATAAGCAGGGGCGGCTACACCTTC
>TRBJ1-5|TRBV9|.|few
CASSVGSGHQPQHF
TGTGCCAGCAGCGTAGGAAGCGGCCATCAGCCCCAGCATTTT